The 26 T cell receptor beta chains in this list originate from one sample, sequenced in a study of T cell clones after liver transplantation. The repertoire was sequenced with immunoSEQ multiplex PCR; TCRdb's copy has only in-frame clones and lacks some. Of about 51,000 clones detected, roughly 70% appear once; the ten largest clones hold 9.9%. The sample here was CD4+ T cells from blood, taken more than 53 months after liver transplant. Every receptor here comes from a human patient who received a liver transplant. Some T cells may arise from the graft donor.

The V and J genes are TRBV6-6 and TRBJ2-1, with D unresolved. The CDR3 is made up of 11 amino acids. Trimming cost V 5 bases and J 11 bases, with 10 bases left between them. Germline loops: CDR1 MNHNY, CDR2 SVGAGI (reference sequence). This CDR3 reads CASSPGSKQFF. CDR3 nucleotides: TGTGCCAGCAGTCCCGGTTCAAAGCAGTTCTTC.

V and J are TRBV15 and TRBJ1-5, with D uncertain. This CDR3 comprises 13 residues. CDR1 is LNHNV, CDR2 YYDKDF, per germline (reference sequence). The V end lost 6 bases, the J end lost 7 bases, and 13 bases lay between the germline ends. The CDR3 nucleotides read TGTGCCACCAGTTCTAGAACGGCCCAGCCCCAGCATTTT. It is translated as CATSSRTAQPQHF. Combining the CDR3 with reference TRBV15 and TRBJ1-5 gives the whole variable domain DAMVIQNPRYQVTQFGKPVTLSCSQTLNHNVMYWYQQKSSQAPKLLFHYYDKDFNNEADTPDNFQSRRPNTSFCFLDIRSPGLGDTAMYLCATSSRTAQPQHFGDGTRLSIL.

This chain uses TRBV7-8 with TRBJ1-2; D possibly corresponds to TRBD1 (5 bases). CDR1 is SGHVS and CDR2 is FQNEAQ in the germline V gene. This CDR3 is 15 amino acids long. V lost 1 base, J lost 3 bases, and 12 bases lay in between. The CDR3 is CASSLETVRDYGYTF. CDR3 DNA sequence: TGTGCCAGCAGCTTAGAGACAGTTAGGGACTATGGCTACACCTTC.

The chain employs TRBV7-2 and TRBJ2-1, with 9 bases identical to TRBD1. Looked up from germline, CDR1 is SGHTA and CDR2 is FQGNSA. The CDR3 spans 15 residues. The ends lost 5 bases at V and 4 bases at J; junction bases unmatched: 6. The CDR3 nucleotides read TGTGCCAGCAGCGGGACAGGGTCGGTATACAATGAGCAGTTCTTC. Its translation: CASSGTGSVYNEQFF.

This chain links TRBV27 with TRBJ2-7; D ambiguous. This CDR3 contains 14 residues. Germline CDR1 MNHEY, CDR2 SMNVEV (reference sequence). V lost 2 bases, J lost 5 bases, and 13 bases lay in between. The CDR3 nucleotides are TGTGCCAGCAGTTTAGCAGGCAGATTGAACGAGCAGTACTTC. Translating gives CASSLAGRLNEQYF.

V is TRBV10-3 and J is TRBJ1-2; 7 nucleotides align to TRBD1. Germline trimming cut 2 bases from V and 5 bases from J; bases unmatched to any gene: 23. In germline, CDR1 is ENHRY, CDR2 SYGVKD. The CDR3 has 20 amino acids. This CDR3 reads CAISEESQGGYFIIRYGYTF. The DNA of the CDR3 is TGTGCCATCAGTGAGGAGTCGCAGGGGGGTTATTTCATTATTCGATATGGCTACACCTTC.

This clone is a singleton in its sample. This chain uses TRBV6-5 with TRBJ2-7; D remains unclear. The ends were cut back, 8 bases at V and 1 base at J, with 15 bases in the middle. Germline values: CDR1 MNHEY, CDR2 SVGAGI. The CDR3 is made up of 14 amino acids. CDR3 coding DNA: TGTGCCAGCGCGTTACGTACGGGTTCCTACGAGCAGTACTTC. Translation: CASALRTGSYEQYF.

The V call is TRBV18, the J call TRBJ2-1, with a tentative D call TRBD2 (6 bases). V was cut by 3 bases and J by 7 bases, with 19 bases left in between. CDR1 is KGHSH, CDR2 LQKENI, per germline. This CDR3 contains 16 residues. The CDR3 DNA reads TGTGCCAGCTCACCGCCAGCGGGTGCGGGTGGTAATGAGCAGTTCTTC. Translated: CASSPPAGAGGNEQFF. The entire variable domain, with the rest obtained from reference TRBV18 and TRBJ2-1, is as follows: NAGVMQNPRHLVRRRGQEARLRCSPMKGHSHVYWYRQLPEEGLKFMVYLQKENIIDESGMPKERFSAEFPKEGPSILRIQQVVRGDSAAYFCASSPPAGAGGNEQFFGPGTRLTVL.

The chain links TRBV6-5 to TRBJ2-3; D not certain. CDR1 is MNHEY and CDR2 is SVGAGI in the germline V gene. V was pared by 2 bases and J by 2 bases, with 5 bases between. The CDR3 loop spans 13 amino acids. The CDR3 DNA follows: TGTGCCAGCAGTTACGGCAACACAGATACGCAGTATTTT. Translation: CASSYGNTDTQYF.

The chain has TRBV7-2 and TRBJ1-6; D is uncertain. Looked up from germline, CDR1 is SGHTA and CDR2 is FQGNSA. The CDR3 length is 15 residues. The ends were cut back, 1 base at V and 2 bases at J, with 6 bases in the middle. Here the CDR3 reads CASSLVGPYNSPLHF. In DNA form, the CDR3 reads TGTGCCAGCAGCTTAGTTGGGCCCTATAATTCACCCCTCCACTTT. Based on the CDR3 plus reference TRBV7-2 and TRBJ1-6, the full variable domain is GAGVSQSPSNKVTEKGKDVELRCDPISGHTALYWYRQSLGQGLEFLIYFQGNSAPDKSGLPSDRFSAERTGGSVSTLTIQRTQQEDSAVYLCASSLVGPYNSPLHFGNGTRLTVT.

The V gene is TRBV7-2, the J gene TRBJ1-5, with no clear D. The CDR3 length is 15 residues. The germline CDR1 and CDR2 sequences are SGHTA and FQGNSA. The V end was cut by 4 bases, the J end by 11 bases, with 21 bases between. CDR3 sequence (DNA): TGTGCCAGCAGCTCCAGCGGAGGGCCTATTGTGGCCCAGCATTTT. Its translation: CASSSSGGPIVAQHF.

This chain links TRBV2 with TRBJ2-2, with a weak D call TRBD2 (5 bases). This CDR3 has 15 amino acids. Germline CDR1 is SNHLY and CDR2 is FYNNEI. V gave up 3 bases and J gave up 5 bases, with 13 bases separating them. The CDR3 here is CASSESPPGTGELFF. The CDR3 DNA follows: TGTGCCAGCAGTGAGAGCCCCCCGGGAACCGGGGAGCTGTTTTTT. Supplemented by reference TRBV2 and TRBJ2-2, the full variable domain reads EPEVTQTPSHQVTQMGQEVILRCVPISNHLYFYWYRQILGQKVEFLVSFYNNEISEKSEIFDDQFSVERPDGSNFTLKIRSTKLEDSAMYFCASSESPPGTGELFFGEGSRLTVL.

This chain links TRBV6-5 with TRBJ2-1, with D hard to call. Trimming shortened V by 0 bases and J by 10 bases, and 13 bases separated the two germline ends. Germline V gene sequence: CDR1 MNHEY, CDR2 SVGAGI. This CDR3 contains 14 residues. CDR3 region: CASSYSMTFQEQFF. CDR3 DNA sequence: TGTGCCAGCAGTTACTCGATGACATTCCAGGAGCAGTTCTTC.

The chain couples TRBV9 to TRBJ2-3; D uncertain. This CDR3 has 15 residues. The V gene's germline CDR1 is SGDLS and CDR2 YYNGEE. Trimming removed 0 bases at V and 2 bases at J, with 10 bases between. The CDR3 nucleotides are TGTGCCAGCAGCGTAGGTATAGGGATCACAGATACGCAGTATTTT. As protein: CASSVGIGITDTQYF.

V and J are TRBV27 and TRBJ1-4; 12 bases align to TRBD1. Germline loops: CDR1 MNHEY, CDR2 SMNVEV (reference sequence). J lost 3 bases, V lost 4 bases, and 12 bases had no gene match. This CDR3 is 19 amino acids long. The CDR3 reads CASSSARDRGRVANEKLFF. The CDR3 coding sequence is TGTGCCAGCAGTTCAGCCCGGGACAGGGGGCGGGTAGCTAATGAAAAACTGTTTTTT.

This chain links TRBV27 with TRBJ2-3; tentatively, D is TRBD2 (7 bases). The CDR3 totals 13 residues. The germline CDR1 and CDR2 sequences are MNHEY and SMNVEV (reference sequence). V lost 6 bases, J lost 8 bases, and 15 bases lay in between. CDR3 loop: CASRGGAIGTQYF. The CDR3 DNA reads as TGTGCCAGCAGAGGGGGGGCGATTGGTACGCAGTATTTT.

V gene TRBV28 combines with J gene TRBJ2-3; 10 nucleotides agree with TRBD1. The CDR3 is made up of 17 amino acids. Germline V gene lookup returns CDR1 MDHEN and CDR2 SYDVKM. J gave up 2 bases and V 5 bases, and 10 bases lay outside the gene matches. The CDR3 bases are TGTGCCAGCAGTCGCGGCCGGGACAGGGGTTTCACAGATACGCAGTATTTT. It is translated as CASSRGRDRGFTDTQYF.

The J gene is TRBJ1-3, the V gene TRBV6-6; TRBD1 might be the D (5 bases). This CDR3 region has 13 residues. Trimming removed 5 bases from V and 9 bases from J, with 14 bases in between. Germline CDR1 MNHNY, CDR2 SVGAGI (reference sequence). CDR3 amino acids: CASSLQGEGTIYF. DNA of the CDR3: TGTGCCAGCAGTCTACAAGGGGAGGGCACCATATATTTT.

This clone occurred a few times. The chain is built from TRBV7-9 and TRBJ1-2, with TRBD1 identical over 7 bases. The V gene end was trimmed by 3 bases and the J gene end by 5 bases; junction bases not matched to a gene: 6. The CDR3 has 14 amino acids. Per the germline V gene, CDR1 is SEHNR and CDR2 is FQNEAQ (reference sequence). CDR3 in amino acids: CASSFSDRDYGYTF. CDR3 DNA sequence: TGTGCCAGCAGCTTCTCCGACAGGGATTATGGCTACACCTTC.

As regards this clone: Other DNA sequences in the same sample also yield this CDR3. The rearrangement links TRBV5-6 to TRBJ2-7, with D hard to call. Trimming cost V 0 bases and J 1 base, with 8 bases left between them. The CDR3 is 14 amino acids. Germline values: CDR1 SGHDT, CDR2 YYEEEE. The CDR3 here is CASSLVPASYEQYF. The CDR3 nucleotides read TGTGCCAGCAGCTTGGTTCCGGCGTCCTACGAGCAGTACTTC.

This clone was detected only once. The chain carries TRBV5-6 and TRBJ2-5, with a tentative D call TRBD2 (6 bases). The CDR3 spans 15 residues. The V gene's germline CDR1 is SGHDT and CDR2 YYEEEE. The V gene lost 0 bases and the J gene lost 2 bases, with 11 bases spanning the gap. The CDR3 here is CASSLGLAGQETQYF. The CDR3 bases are TGTGCCAGCAGCTTGGGTCTGGCGGGGCAAGAGACCCAGTACTTC.

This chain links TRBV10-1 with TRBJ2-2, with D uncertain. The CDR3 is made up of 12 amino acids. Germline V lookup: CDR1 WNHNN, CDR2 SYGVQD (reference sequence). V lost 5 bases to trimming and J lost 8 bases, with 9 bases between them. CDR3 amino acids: CASSKESGELFF. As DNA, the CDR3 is TGCGCCAGCAGTAAGGAGTCTGGGGAGCTGTTTTTT.

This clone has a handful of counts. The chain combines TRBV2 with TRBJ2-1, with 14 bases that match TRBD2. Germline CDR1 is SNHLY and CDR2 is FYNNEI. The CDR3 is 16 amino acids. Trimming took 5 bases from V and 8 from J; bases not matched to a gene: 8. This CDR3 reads CASSPGLAGAGYEQFF. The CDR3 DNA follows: TGTGCCAGCAGTCCGGGACTAGCGGGGGCCGGGTATGAGCAGTTCTTC.

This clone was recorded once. The CDR3 nucleotides read TGCGCCAGCAGCCAAGAGGACAGGGCCCCCTACAATGAGCAGTTCTTC. Protein product: CASSQEDRAPYNEQFF. The chain couples TRBV4-1 to TRBJ2-1, with TRBD1 identical over 8 bases. The CDR3 runs 16 residues. From germline, CDR1 is MGHRA and CDR2 YSYEKL. Losses at the gene ends were 0 bases for V and 2 bases for J; bases not matched to a gene: 3.

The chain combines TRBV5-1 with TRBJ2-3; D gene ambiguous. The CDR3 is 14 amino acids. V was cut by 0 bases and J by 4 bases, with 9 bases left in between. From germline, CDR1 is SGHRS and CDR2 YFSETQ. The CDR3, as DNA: TGCGCCAGCAGCTTGGTTCAGTATCCAGATACGCAGTATTTT. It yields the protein CASSLVQYPDTQYF.

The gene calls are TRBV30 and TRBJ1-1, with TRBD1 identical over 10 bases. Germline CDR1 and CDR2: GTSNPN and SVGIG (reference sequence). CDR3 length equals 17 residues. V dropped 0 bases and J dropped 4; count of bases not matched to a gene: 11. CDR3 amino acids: CAWSVGGTGEEGTEAFF. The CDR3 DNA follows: TGTGCCTGGAGTGTTGGAGGGACAGGGGAAGAAGGCACTGAAGCTTTCTTT.